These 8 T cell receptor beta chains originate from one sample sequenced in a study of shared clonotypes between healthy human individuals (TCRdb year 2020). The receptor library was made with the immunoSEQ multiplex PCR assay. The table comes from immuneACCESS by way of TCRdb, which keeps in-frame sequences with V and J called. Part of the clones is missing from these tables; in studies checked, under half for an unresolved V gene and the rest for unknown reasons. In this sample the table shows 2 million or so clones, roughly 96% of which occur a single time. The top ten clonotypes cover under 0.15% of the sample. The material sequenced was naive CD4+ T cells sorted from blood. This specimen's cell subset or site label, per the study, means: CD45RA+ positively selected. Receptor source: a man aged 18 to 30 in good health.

CDR3: CASSPLRTPDTQYF. CDR3 DNA: TGTGCCAGCAGCCCACTCCGGACCCCAGATACGCAGTATTTT. The chain couples TRBV28 to TRBJ2-3; no firm D call. This CDR3 is 14 amino acids long. Trimming removed 6 bases from V and 4 bases from J, with 14 bases in between. CDR1 MDHEN and CDR2 SYDVKM come from the germline V gene.

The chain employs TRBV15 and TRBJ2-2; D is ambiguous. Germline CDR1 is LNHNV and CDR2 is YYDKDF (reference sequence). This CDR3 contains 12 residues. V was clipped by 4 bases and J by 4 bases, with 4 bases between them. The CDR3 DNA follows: TGTGCCACCAGCACTATCACCGGGGAGCTGTTTTTT. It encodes CATSTITGELFF.

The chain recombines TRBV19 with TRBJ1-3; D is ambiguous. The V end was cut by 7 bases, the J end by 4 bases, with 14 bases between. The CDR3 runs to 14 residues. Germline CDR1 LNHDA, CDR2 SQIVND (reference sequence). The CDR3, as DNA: TGTGCCAGTACTTCAACAGAGTTGGGAAACACCATATATTTT. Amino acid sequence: CASTSTELGNTIYF.

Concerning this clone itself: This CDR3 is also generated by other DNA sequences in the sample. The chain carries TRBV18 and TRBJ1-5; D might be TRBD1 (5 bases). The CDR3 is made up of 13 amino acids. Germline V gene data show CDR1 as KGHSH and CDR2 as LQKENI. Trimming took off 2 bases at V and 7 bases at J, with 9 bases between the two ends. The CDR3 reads CASSPDRGQPQHF. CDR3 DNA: TGTGCCAGCTCACCAGACAGAGGACAGCCCCAGCATTTT.

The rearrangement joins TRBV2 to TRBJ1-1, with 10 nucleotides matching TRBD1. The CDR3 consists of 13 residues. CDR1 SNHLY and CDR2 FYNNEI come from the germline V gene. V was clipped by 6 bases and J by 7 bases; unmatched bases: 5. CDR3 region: CASRPGQGHEAFF. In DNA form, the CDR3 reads TGTGCCAGCAGGCCGGGACAGGGGCATGAAGCTTTCTTT.

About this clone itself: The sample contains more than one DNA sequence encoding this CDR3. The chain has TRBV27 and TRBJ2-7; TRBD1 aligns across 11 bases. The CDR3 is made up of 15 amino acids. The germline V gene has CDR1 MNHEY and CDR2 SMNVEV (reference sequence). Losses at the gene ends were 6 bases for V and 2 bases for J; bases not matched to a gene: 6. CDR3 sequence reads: CASSSLGQGAYEQYF. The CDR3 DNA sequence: TGTGCCAGCAGCTCCCTGGGACAGGGGGCCTACGAGCAGTACTTC.

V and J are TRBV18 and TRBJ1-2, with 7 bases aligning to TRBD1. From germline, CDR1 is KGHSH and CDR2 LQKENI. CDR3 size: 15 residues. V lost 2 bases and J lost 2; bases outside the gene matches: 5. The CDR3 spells CASSPAMTGNYGYTF. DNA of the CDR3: TGTGCCAGCTCACCAGCCATGACAGGGAACTATGGCTACACCTTC.

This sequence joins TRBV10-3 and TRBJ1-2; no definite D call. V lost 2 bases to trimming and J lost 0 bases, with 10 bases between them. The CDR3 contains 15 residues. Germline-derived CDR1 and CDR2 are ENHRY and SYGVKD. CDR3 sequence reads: CAISERAGANYGYTF. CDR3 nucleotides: TGTGCCATCAGTGAGCGGGCGGGAGCTAACTATGGCTACACCTTC.